These 14 T cell receptor beta chains came from one sample sequenced in a study of CD8 T cells in ankylosing spondylitis. MiXCR, run by TCRdb on the 5' RACE reads, gives a single entry per CDR3 protein. The sample includes about 160,000 distinct CDR3 sequences, around 8.9% of them seen just once. The sample was blood, either unsorted or a sorted T cell fraction (not recorded which). The receptors originated from a female donor with ankylosing spondylitis or in good health (not recorded which).

This clonotype appeared a few times. In DNA form, the CDR3 reads TGTGCCTGGGGACTAGCGGGGGTGGATGAGCAGTTCTTC. Protein product: CAWGLAGVDEQFF. This chain joins TRBV30 and TRBJ2-1; 13 bases match TRBD2. From germline, CDR1 is GTSNPN and CDR2 SVGIG (reference sequence). The V gene end was trimmed by 5 bases and the J gene end by 8 bases; junction bases not matched to a gene: 3. This CDR3 contains 13 residues.

The chain joins TRBV30 to TRBJ1-1; D may be TRBD1 (5 bases). The germline gives CDR1 GTSNPN, CDR2 SVGIG (reference sequence). This CDR3 contains 14 residues. V was pared by 0 bases and J by 4 bases, with 12 bases between. CDR3 DNA sequence: TGTGCCTGGAGTGTAAGGGGAGATACCACTGAAGCTTTCTTT. Encoded protein: CAWSVRGDTTEAFF. The variable domain in full, completed from reference TRBV30 and TRBJ1-1, reads SQTIHQWPATLVQPVGSPLSLECTVEGTSNPNLYWYRQAAGRGLQLLFYSVGIGQISSEVPQNLSASRPQDRQFILSSKKLLLSDSGFYLCAWSVRGDTTEAFFGQGTRLTVV.

This clonotype was seen at least ten times. This rearrangement joins TRBV10-3 to TRBJ1-3, with a possible D match to TRBD1 (6 bases). V lost 6 bases and J lost 0, with 15 bases in between. The CDR3 is made up of 16 amino acids. CDR1 ENHRY and CDR2 SYGVKD come from the germline V gene. The CDR3 is CAISSLRGRSGNTIYF. DNA for the CDR3: TGTGCCATCAGCTCCCTCAGGGGCCGCTCTGGAAACACCATATATTTT.

The chain recombines TRBV12-3 or TRBV12-4 with TRBJ1-2, with a possible D match to TRBD1 (5 bases). This CDR3 comprises 18 residues. V was trimmed by 6 bases and J by 2 bases, leaving 25 bases between them. In DNA form, the CDR3 reads TGTGCCAGCAGCCCCCTCTTGTCAGAGGCAGGGACGAACTATGGCTACACCTTC. The encoded protein is CASSPLLSEAGTNYGYTF.

Only a few counts were recorded for this clonotype. V gene TRBV7-9 combines with J gene TRBJ2-2; D is perhaps TRBD1 or TRBD2 (5 bases each). The V and J ends lost 1 base and 6 bases respectively, with 9 bases between them. Germline V CDR1 and CDR2: SEHNR, FQNEAQ (reference sequence). This CDR3 comprises 14 residues. DNA of the CDR3: TGTGCCAGCAGCTTAGGGGGGATGGCCGGGGAGCTGTTTTTT. Translating gives CASSLGGMAGELFF.

The gene calls are TRBV9 and TRBJ2-5; unclear D gene. The CDR3 runs 15 residues. Trimming pared 0 bases from V and 3 bases from J, leaving 12 bases between. The V gene's germline CDR1 is SGDLS and CDR2 YYNGEE. DNA for the CDR3: TGTGCCAGCAGCGTAGCTGGAACGCCCAAAGAGACCCAGTACTTC. Protein product: CASSVAGTPKETQYF.

The CDR3 nucleotides read TGTGCCAGCAGCTTATTCCCGGGGGAAGCTTTCTTT. Amino acids: CASSLFPGEAFF. The V call is TRBV7-9, the J call TRBJ1-1; unclear D gene. This CDR3 is built from 12 residues. In germline, CDR1 is SEHNR, CDR2 FQNEAQ (reference sequence). V was cut by 2 bases and J by 8 bases, with 9 bases left in between.

The chain carries TRBV7-6 and TRBJ2-7; D is perhaps TRBD2 (5 bases). With 5 bases removed from V and 0 bases from J, the gap between germline ends came to 14 bases. This CDR3 has 15 amino acids. The V gene's germline CDR1 is SGHVS and CDR2 FNYEAQ. The CDR3 loop reads CASSPPGYSSYEQYF. Here the CDR3 DNA reads TGTGCCAGCAGCCCCCCGGGGTACAGCTCCTACGAGCAGTACTTC.

The V call is TRBV7-8, the J call TRBJ2-3, with TRBD2 matching over 11 bases. Germline CDR1 reads SGHVS; CDR2 reads FQNEAQ. V was clipped by 5 bases and J by 5 bases; unmatched bases: 9. The CDR3 consists of 16 residues. CDR3 DNA sequence: TGTGCCAGCAGCCGAGGGGCTAGCGGGAGGAGAGATACGCAGTATTTT. It encodes CASSRGASGRRDTQYF.

This clonotype turned up a few times. This chain uses TRBV4-2 with TRBJ1-1; a weak D match, TRBD1 (5 bases). CDR3 length equals 16 residues. CDR1 and CDR2 (germline): LGHNA, YNFKEQ. Trimming cost V 2 bases and J 1 base, with 14 bases left between them. CDR3 sequence: CASSQRGRAQNTEAFF. The CDR3 DNA is TGTGCCAGCAGCCAAAGGGGACGGGCACAGAACACTGAAGCTTTCTTT.

V usage is TRBV5-6 and J usage is TRBJ1-1; D unresolved. Germline V gene lookup returns CDR1 SGHDT and CDR2 YYEEEE. The CDR3 length is 13 residues. Between the trimmed V and J ends, which lost 3 bases and 3 bases, there was a span of 9 bases. CDR3 region: CASSSTVDTEAFF. CDR3 DNA: TGTGCCAGCAGCTCTACGGTTGACACTGAAGCTTTCTTT.

The V call is TRBV4-3, the J call TRBJ2-5; weak D call: TRBD1 (5 bases). The germline V and J ends were trimmed by 0 bases and 1 base, with 18 bases remaining between them. Germline CDR1 LGHNA, CDR2 YSLEER. This CDR3 contains 18 residues. CDR3 region: CASSQEGPGKYGQETQYF. The CDR3 nucleotides are TGCGCCAGCAGCCAAGAAGGACCAGGGAAGTATGGCCAAGAGACCCAGTACTTC.

The V call is TRBV3-1, the J call TRBJ2-1; 7 positions agree with TRBD2. V lost 1 base, J lost 0 bases, and 3 bases stayed unmatched. CDR1 LGHDT and CDR2 YNNKEL come from the germline V gene (reference sequence). The CDR3 totals 16 residues. For the CDR3, the DNA is TGTGCCAGCAGCCAAGGGGGCGGGAGCTCCTACAATGAGCAGTTCTTC. Translated: CASSQGGGSSYNEQFF.

In its sample, this clonotype was seen many times. V and J are TRBV20-1 and TRBJ1-1; 7 bases are a match to TRBD1. This CDR3 region has 13 residues. CDR1 DFQATT and CDR2 SNEGSKA come from the germline V gene (reference sequence). V gave up 5 bases and J gave up 0 bases; unmatched junction bases: 3. The CDR3 nucleotides are TGCAGTGCTGCACAGGGGATGAACACTGAAGCTTTCTTT. Protein sequence: CSAAQGMNTEAFF.